The 4 T cell receptor beta chains given below trace back to one sample, sequenced in a study of blood T cell repertoires in COVID-19. Here immunoSEQ multiplex PCR was the method, and the copy in TCRdb shows in-frame clones only, minus some. The sample gives around 140,000 clones, 80% to 90% of which show up once; roughly 2.9% is in the top ten. The source material was peripheral blood. These receptors were collected from a man aged 60 to 75 with active or convalescent COVID-19.

This chain connects TRBV9 to TRBJ2-1; TRBD2 matches at 8 bases. The CDR3 totals 16 residues. The J segment lost 4 bases and the V segment lost 0 bases, leaving 6 bases of the junction unmatched. Germline lookup yields CDR1 SGDLS and CDR2 YYNGEE. CDR3 DNA sequence: TGTGCCAGCAGCGTAGCTGCTAGCGGGCGATACAATGAGCAGTTCTTC. This codes for CASSVAASGRYNEQFF.

This chain connects TRBV5-1 to TRBJ2-6, with 7 bases matching TRBD1. Unmatched junction bases numbered 9, after V lost 0 bases and J lost 0 bases. This CDR3 comprises 19 residues. Germline V gives CDR1 SGHRS, CDR2 YFSETQ. The CDR3 bases are TGCGCCAGCAGCTTGGGCCCGACAGGGCTGAGCTCTGGGGCCAACGTCCTGACTTTC. It codes for CASSLGPTGLSSGANVLTF.

J is TRBJ2-1 and V is TRBV7-8; TRBD1 matches 7 bases. V shed 5 bases, J shed 6 bases, and the junction held 16 bases outside the gene matches. The CDR3 runs 17 residues. Germline CDR1 reads SGHVS; CDR2 reads FQNEAQ. The CDR3 DNA reads TGTGCCAGCAGCCTGGGGACAGTGACAATAGTGGGCAATGAGCAGTTCTTC. It yields the protein CASSLGTVTIVGNEQFF. Drawing the rest from reference TRBV7-8 and TRBJ2-1, the complete variable domain is GAGVSQSPRYKVAKRGQDVALRCDPISGHVSLFWYQQALGQGPEFLTYFQNEAQLDKSGLPSDRFFAERPEGSVSTLKIQRTQQEDSAVYLCASSLGTVTIVGNEQFFGPGTRLTVL.

The V call is TRBV14, the J call TRBJ2-1; D ambiguous. Trimming took off 3 bases at V and 8 bases at J, with 8 bases between the two ends. Germline-derived CDR1 and CDR2 are SGHDN and FVKESK. The length of the CDR3 is 12 residues. The CDR3 DNA reads as TGTGCCAGCAGCCATCAGTTCCATGAGCAGTTCTTC. The encoded protein is CASSHQFHEQFF.